This TCR beta chain is from a study of cytomegalovirus exposure and HLA in healthy donors. PCR employed 60 Vbeta and 13 Jbeta primers. Original handling: Later reanalysis found around 74 million unique TCR beta chains, some 10 million of them shared. The data were produced by immunoSEQ multiplex PCR, yet TCRdb's version contains in-frame clones alone and is incomplete. V and J calls and clone size are as listed in that table; D and trimming were resolved from the DNA. The sample gives approximately 150,000 clones, roughly 75% of which show up once; 4.9% is in the top ten. This clone occurred a few times. Participants comprised healthy donors of bone marrow. This CDR3 region has 15 residues. V lost 8 bases and J lost 8, with 24 bases in between. Germline V gene lookup returns CDR1 MDHEN and CDR2 SYDVKM.

This sequence joins TRBV28 and TRBJ1-2; possibly TRBD1 for D (5 bases). This clonotype was sampled from a male donor in good health and CMV-seronegative. What was sequenced was PBMCs. This CDR3 reads CASAPVGGSPGGYTF. CDR3 DNA: TGTGCCAGCGCCCCCGTGGGGGGGTCTCCCGGGGGCTACACCTTC.